A single sample is the source of the 6 T cell receptor beta chains below, sequenced in a study of T cells in Graves' hyperthyroidism and ophthalmopathy. The source material, RNA transcripts, was used to amplify TCR beta CDR3 regions. HTBI primers drove first-round RT-PCR of the TCR CDR3. Via MiXCR, TCRdb re-called the multiplex PCR reads, giving one row per CDR3 protein. This sample has 250,000 to 300,000 distinct CDR3 sequences, with about an eighth found just once. What was sequenced was blood. These TCRs come from a woman in her 30s with Graves' hyperthyroidism that later progressed to Graves' ophthalmopathy.

This clonotype was detected many times. The V and J genes are TRBV7-8 and TRBJ1-5; D gene unclear. With 6 bases removed from V and 3 bases from J, the gap between germline ends came to 12 bases. Germline values: CDR1 SGHVS, CDR2 FQNEAQ. The CDR3 consists of 14 residues. CDR3 nucleotide sequence: TGTGCCAGCAGTCACCGATCGACCAATCAGCCCCAGCATTTT. Encoded protein: CASSHRSTNQPQHF.

This clonotype occurred many times. The V gene is TRBV2, the J gene TRBJ2-7; D uncertain. The V end was cut by 4 bases, the J end by 0 bases, with 7 bases between. The germline gives CDR1 SNHLY, CDR2 FYNNEI. This CDR3 has 13 residues. CDR3 residues: CASSGASSYEQYF. The CDR3 region has the DNA TGTGCCAGCAGTGGAGCCAGCTCCTACGAGCAGTACTTC. Combining the CDR3 with reference TRBV2 and TRBJ2-7 gives the whole variable domain EPEVTQTPSHQVTQMGQEVILRCVPISNHLYFYWYRQILGQKVEFLVSFYNNEISEKSEIFDDQFSVERPDGSNFTLKIRSTKLEDSAMYFCASSGASSYEQYFGPGTRLTVT.

The sample holds one count of this clonotype. The junction shows a germline mismatch at one end, possibly a read error. This chain connects TRBV12-3 or TRBV12-4 to TRBJ2-4; 8 positions agree with TRBD1. The CDR3 sequence is 14 residues long. In DNA, the CDR3 is TGTGCCGGCAGCCTCGGACAGGGTACGAACATTCAGTACTTC. It translates to CAGSLGQGTNIQYF.

This clonotype was observed at least ten times. This chain uses TRBV12-3 or TRBV12-4 with TRBJ1-5; 7 bases line up with TRBD1. V lost 8 bases, J lost 4 bases, and 8 bases stayed unmatched. The CDR3 totals 14 residues. The CDR3, as DNA: TGTGCCAGCTCCCGACAGGGCAAAAATCAGCCCCAGCATTTT. This encodes CASSRQGKNQPQHF.

The V call is TRBV19, the J call TRBJ2-1; 15 bases line up with TRBD2. V lost 5 bases and J lost 2; bases outside the gene matches: 4. The CDR3 is made up of 17 amino acids. Germline CDR1 LNHDA, CDR2 SQIVND (reference sequence). This CDR3 reads CASSVGLAGGAYNEQFF. As DNA, the CDR3 is TGTGCCAGTAGTGTGGGACTAGCGGGAGGTGCCTACAATGAGCAGTTCTTC.

This clonotype was seen ten or more times. The CDR3 protein is CASSLDAGENGLTDTQYF. The DNA of the CDR3 is TGTGCCAGCAGCTTAGATGCGGGCGAGAACGGGCTCACAGATACGCAGTATTTT. The chain links TRBV11-1 to TRBJ2-3, with D perhaps matching TRBD2 (5 bases). The CDR3 spans 18 residues. Germline-derived CDR1 and CDR2 are SGHAT and FQDESV (reference sequence). V was cut by 1 base and J by 2 bases, with 19 bases left in between.